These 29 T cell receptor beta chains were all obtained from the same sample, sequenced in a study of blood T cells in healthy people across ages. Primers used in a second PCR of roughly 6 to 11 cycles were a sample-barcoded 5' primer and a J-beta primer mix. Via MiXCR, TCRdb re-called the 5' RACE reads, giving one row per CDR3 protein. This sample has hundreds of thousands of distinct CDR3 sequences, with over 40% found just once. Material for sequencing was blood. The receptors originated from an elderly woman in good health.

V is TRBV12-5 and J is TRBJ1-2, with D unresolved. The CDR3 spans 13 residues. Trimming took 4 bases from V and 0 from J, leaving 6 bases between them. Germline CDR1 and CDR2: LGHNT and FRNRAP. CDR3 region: CASGSTTNYGYTF. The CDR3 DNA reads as TGTGCTAGTGGTTCTACAACTAACTATGGCTACACCTTC.

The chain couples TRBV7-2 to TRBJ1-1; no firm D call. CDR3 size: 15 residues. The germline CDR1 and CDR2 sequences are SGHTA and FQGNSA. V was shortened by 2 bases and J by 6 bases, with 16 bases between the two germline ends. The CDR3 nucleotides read TGTGCCAGCAGCTTATACCGACAACCGGGCGCTGAAGCTTTCTTT. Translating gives CASSLYRQPGAEAFF.

The CDR3 DNA reads as TGTGCCAGCAGTCCCGGACAGGGATTAAAGGTCTATGGCTACACCTTC. As protein: CASSPGQGLKVYGYTF. This chain links TRBV6-5 with TRBJ1-2; 8 nucleotides line up with TRBD1. Germline lookup yields CDR1 MNHEY and CDR2 SVGAGI. CDR3 length: 16 amino acids. The J segment lost 4 bases and the V segment lost 5 bases, leaving 12 bases of the junction unmatched.

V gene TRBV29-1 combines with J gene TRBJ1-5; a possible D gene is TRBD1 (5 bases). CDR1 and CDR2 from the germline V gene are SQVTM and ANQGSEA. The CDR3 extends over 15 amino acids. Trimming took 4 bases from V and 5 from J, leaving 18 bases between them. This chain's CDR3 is CSVVLAGRNYQPQHF. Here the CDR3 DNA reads TGCAGCGTTGTGTTGGCGGGACGGAATTATCAGCCCCAGCATTTT.

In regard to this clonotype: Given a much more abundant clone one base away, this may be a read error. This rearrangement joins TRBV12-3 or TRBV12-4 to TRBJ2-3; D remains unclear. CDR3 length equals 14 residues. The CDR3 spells CASSVPGRQDTRYF. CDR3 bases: TGTGCCAGCAGTGTCCCCGGACGCCAAGATACGCGGTATTTT.

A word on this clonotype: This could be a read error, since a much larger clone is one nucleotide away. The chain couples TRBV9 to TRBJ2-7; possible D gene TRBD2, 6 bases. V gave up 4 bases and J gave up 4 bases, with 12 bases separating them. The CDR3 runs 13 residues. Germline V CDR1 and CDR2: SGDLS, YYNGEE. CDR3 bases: TGTGCCAGCAGCAATGGGGGGAAATACGAGCAGTACTTC. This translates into CASSNGGKYEQYF.

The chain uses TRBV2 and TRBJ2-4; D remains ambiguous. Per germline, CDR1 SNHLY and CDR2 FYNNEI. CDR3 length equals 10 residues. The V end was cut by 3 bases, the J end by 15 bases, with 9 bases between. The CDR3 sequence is CASSDPPLYF. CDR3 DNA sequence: TGTGCCAGCAGTGACCCCCCGTTGTACTTC. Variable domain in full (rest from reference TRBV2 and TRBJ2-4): EPEVTQTPSHQVTQMGQEVILRCVPISNHLYFYWYRQILGQKVEFLVSFYNNEISEKSEIFDDQFSVERPDGSNFTLKIRSTKLEDSAMYFCASSDPPLYFGAGTRLSVL.

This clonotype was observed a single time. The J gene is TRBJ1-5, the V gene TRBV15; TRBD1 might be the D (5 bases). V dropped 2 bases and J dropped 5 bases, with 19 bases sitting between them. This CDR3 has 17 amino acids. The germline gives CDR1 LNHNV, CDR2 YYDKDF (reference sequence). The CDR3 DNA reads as TGTGCCACCAGCAGATTAACCTCGGGGGACCGAGATCAGCCCCAGCATTTT. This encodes CATSRLTSGDRDQPQHF.

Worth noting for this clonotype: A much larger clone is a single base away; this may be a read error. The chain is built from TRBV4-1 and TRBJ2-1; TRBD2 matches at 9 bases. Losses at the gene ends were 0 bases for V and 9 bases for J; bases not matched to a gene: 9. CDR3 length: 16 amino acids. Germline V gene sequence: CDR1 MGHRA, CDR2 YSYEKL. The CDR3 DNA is TGCGCCAGCAGCCAAGATGCGGGGGGGGAGTATAGTGAGCAGTTCTTC. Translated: CASSQDAGGEYSEQFF.

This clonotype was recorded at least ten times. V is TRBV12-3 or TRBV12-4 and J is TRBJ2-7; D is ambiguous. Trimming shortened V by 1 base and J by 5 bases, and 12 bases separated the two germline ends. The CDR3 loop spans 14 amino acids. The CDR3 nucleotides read TGTGCCAGCAGTTTAGGGGTCTTAGCCCACGAGCAGTACTTC. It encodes CASSLGVLAHEQYF.

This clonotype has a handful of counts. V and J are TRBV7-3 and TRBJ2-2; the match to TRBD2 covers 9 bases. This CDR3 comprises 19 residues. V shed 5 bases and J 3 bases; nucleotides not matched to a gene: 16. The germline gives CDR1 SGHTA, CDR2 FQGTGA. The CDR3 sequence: CASSPSLASGIGDTGELFF. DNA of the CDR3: TGTGCCAGCAGCCCATCTCTGGCTAGCGGGATAGGTGACACCGGGGAGCTGTTTTTT.

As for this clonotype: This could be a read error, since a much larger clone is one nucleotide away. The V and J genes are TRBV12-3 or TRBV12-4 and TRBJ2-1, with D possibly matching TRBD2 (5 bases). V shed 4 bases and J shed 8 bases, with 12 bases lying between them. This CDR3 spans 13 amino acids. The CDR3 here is CASSWMRADEQFF. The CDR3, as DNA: TGTGCCAGCAGTTGGATGAGGGCGGATGAGCAGTTCTTC.

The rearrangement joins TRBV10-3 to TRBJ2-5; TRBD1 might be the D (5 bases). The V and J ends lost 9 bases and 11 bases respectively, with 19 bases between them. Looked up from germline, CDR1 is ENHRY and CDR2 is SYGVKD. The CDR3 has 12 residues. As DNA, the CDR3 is TGTGCCATAGGGCAGGGCGGCAATGAGCAGTACTTC. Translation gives CAIGQGGNEQYF.

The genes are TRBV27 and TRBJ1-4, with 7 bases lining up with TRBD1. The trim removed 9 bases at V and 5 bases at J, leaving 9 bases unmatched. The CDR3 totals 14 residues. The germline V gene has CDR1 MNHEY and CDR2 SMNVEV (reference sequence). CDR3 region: CASRQGIGNEKLFF. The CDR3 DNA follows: TGTGCCAGTCGACAGGGAATAGGCAATGAAAAACTGTTTTTT.

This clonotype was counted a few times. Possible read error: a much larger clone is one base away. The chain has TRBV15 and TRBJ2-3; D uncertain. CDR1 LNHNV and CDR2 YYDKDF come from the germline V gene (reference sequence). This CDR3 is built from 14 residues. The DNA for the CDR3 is TGTGCCATCAGCAGAGACCGTTTCCCAGATACGCAGTATTTT. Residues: CAISRDRFPDTQYF. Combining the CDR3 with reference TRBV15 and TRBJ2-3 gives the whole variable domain DAMVIQNPRYQVTQFGKPVTLSCSQTLNHNVMYWYQQKSSQAPKLLFHYYDKDFNNEADTPDNFQSRRPNTSFCFLDIRSPGLGDTAMYLCAISRDRFPDTQYFGPGTRLTVL.

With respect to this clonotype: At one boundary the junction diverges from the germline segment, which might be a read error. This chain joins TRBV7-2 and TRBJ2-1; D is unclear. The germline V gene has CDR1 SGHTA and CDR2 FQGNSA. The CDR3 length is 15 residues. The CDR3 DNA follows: TGTGCCGGCAGTAGAGGTACAGACTCATACAATGAGCAGTTCTTC. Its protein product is CAGSRGTDSYNEQFF.

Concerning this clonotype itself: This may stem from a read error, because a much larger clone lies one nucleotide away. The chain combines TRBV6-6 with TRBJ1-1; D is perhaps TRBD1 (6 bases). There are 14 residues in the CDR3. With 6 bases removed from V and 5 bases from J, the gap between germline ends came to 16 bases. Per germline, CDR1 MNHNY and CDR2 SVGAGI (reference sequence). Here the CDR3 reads CASSVPQGLTEAFF. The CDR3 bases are TGTGCCAGCAGCGTCCCACAGGGTTTGACTGAAGCTTTCTTT.

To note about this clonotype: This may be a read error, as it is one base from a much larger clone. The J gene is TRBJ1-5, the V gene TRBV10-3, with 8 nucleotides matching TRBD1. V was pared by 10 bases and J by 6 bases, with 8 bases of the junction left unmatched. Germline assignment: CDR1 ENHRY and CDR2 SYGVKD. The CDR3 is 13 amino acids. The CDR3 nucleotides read TGTGCCACCGGGGGACAGGTAAGTCAGCCCCAGCATTTT. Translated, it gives CATGGQVSQPQHF.

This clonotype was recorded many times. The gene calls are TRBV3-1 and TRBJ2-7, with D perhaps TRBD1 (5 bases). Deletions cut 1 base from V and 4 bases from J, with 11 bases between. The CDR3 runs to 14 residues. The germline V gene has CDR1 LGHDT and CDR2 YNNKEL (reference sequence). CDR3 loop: CASSQAAGPYEQYF. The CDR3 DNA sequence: TGTGCCAGCAGCCAAGCGGCAGGGCCGTACGAGCAGTACTTC.

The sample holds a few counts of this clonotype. The CDR3 sequence: CASSIGTGGYEQYF. The CDR3 DNA reads as TGTGCCAGCAGTATCGGGACAGGGGGCTACGAGCAGTACTTC. The J gene is TRBJ2-7, the V gene TRBV2, with TRBD1 matching 11 bases. The V and J ends lost 5 bases and 3 bases, in that order; junction bases with no gene match: 3. CDR3 size: 14 residues. Looked up from germline, CDR1 is SNHLY and CDR2 is FYNNEI.

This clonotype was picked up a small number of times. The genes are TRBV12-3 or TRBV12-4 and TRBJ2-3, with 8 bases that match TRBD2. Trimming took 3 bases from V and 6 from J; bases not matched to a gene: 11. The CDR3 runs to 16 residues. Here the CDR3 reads CASSFRLAGYKDTQYF. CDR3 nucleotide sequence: TGTGCCAGCAGTTTTAGGCTAGCGGGTTATAAGGATACGCAGTATTTT.

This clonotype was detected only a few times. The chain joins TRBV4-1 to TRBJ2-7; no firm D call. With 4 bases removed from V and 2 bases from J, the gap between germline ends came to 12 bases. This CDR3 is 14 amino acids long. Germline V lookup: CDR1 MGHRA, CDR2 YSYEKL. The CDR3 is CASSRVVQPYEQYF. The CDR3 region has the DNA TGCGCCAGCAGCCGTGTGGTCCAACCCTACGAGCAGTACTTC.

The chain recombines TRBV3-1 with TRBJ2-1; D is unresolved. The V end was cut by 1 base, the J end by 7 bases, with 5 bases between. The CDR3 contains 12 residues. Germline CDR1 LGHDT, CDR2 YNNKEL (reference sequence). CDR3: CASSQAANEQFF. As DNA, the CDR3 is TGTGCCAGCAGCCAAGCGGCAAATGAGCAGTTCTTC.

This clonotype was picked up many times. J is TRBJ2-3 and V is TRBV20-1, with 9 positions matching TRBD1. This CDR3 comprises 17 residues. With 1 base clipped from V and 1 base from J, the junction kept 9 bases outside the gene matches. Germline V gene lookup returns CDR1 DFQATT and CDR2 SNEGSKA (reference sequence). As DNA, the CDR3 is TGCAGTGCTAGAGTAGGAAAGACAGGGGGAGGCACAGATACGCAGTATTTT. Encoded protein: CSARVGKTGGGTDTQYF.

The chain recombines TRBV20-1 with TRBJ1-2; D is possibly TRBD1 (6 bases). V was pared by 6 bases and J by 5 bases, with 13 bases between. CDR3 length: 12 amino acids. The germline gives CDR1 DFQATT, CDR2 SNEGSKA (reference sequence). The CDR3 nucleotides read TGCAGTGCCCAAGGGGGAACGTATGGCTACACCTTC. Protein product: CSAQGGTYGYTF.

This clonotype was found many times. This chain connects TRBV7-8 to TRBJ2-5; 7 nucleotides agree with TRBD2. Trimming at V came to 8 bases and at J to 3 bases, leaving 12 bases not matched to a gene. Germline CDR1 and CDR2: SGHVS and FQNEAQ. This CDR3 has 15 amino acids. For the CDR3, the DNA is TGTGCCAGCCGAGGAACGTCTAGCGGTAAAGAGACCCAGTACTTC. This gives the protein CASRGTSSGKETQYF.

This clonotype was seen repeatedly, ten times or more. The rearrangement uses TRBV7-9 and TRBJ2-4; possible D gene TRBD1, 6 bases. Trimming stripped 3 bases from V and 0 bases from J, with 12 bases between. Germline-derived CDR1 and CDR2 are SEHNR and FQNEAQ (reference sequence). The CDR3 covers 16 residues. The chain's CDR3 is CASSLVGTLAKNIQYF. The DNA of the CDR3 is TGTGCCAGCAGCTTGGTCGGGACACTAGCCAAAAACATTCAGTACTTC.

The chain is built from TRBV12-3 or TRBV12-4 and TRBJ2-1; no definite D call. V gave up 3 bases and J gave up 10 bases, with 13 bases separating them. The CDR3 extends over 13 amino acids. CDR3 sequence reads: CASSLSRVTEQFF. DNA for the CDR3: TGTGCCAGCAGTTTGAGTCGGGTAACGGAGCAGTTCTTC.

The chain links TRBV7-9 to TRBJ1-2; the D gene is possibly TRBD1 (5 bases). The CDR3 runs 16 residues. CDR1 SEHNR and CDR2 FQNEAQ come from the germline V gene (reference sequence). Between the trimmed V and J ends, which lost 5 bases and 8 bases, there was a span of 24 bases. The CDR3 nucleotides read TGTGCCAGCAGCGACAGAGACAGAAAGACAACTCACGGCTACACCTTC. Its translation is CASSDRDRKTTHGYTF.